Shown below are 19 T cell receptor beta chains from a single sample sequenced in a study of CD8 T cells in Susac syndrome. RNA was extracted with the RNeasy kit, and a quantity of roughly 0.5 to 1 ug was reverse transcribed using random hexamers. Using its own MiXCR run on the immunoSEQ multiplex PCR reads, TCRdb lists one record per CDR3 protein. The table includes about 150,000 distinct CDR3 sequences, around 96% detected once. Input material: CD4+ T cells from PBMCs. The receptors stem from a human donor with Susac syndrome.

The sample holds one count of this clonotype. This chain joins TRBV4-3 and TRBJ2-5; possible D gene TRBD1, 5 bases. Looked up from germline, CDR1 is LGHNA and CDR2 is YSLEER. V lost 1 base and J 7 bases, leaving 16 bases between the germline ends. The CDR3 sequence is 15 residues long. The CDR3 bases are TGCGCCAGCAGCCAAGGTCTAGGCTCCCAGGGGACCCAGTACTTC. It encodes CASSQGLGSQGTQYF.

The rearrangement uses TRBV3-1 and TRBJ2-2; D tentatively reads TRBD1 or TRBD2 (5 bases each). The CDR3 spans 13 residues. With 3 bases removed from V and 9 bases from J, the gap between germline ends came to 11 bases. From germline, CDR1 is LGHDT and CDR2 YNNKEL (reference sequence). The CDR3 loop is CASSQGPFRELFF. CDR3 DNA: TGTGCCAGCAGCCAGGGACCGTTTCGGGAGCTGTTTTTT. Full variable domain (missing parts from reference TRBV3-1 and TRBJ2-2): DTAVSQTPKYLVTQMGNDKSIKCEQNLGHDTMYWYKQDSKKFLKIMFSYNNKELIINETVPNRFSPKSPDKAHLNLHINSLELGDSAVYFCASSQGPFRELFFGEGSRLTVL.

The chain uses TRBV19 and TRBJ2-7; D is ambiguous. CDR1 is LNHDA and CDR2 is SQIVND in the germline V gene (reference sequence). CDR3 length: 14 residues. V lost 9 bases and J 0 bases, leaving 15 bases between the germline ends. The CDR3 spells CASARDWSSYEQYF. The CDR3 DNA reads as TGTGCCAGCGCTAGGGATTGGAGCTCCTACGAGCAGTACTTC.

CDR3 nucleotide sequence: TGTGCCAGTAGTAACAGGATGCCGGTCGGTGGCTACACCTTC. It is translated as CASSNRMPVGGYTF. This chain connects TRBV19 to TRBJ1-2, with TRBD1 as a possible D gene (5 bases). Germline V lookup: CDR1 LNHDA, CDR2 SQIVND (reference sequence). The CDR3 loop spans 14 amino acids. Deletions cut 4 bases from V and 7 bases from J, with 16 bases between.

This clonotype was detected once. This chain connects TRBV6-5 to TRBJ2-2; D not resolved. Germline V gene sequence: CDR1 MNHEY, CDR2 SVGAGI. The length of the CDR3 is 13 residues. Trimming removed 6 bases from V and 4 bases from J, with 9 bases in between. The CDR3: CASRVAGTGELFF. CDR3 bases: TGTGCCAGCAGAGTAGCAGGCACCGGGGAGCTGTTTTTT.

The V call is TRBV19, the J call TRBJ2-3; 10 bases agree with TRBD1. There are 15 residues in the CDR3. Germline CDR1 is LNHDA and CDR2 is SQIVND (reference sequence). The V and J ends lost 6 bases and 3 bases, in that order; junction bases with no gene match: 6. The CDR3 region is CASSEPGQGTDTQYF. DNA of the CDR3: TGTGCCAGTAGCGAACCGGGACAGGGGACAGATACGCAGTATTTT.

The chain has TRBV5-4 and TRBJ1-6; D remains unclear. The V gene's germline CDR1 is SGHNT and CDR2 YYREEE (reference sequence). This CDR3 is built from 12 residues. Trimming removed 2 bases from V and 8 bases from J, with 5 bases in between. The CDR3 coding sequence is TGTGCCAGCAGCTTCGCGGATTCACCCCTCCACTTT. Its protein product is CASSFADSPLHF.

The J gene is TRBJ2-6, the V gene TRBV24-1; 9 bases line up with TRBD1. The V segment lost 4 bases and the J segment 2 bases; nucleotides outside the gene matches: 5. This CDR3 is built from 17 residues. Germline CDR1 and CDR2: KGHDR and SFDVKD. The CDR3 loop is CATSDSGQGAGANVLTF. As DNA, the CDR3 is TGTGCCACCAGTGACTCGGGACAGGGCGCTGGGGCCAACGTCCTGACTTTC.

V is TRBV4-1 and J is TRBJ1-5; D not resolved. V was shortened by 0 bases and J by 5 bases, with 5 bases between the two germline ends. Germline V lookup: CDR1 MGHRA, CDR2 YSYEKL. This CDR3 region has 13 residues. The CDR3 here is CASSQESHQPQHF. The CDR3 region has the DNA TGCGCCAGCAGCCAAGAAAGTCATCAGCCCCAGCATTTT.

The rearrangement uses TRBV6-5 and TRBJ1-4, with 7 bases fitting TRBD1. Germline CDR1 reads MNHEY; CDR2 reads SVGAGI. V lost 5 bases, J lost 5 bases, and 8 bases stayed unmatched. This CDR3 spans 15 amino acids. The CDR3 DNA sequence: TGTGCCAGCAGTACTCGACAGGGTGGAAATGAAAAACTGTTTTTT. This translates into CASSTRQGGNEKLFF.

The chain joins TRBV6-2 or TRBV6-3 to TRBJ1-2; D is unclear. Between the trimmed V and J ends, which lost 4 bases and 4 bases, there was a span of 13 bases. The CDR3 extends over 14 amino acids. The germline V gene has CDR1 MNHEY and CDR2 SVGEGT. Here the CDR3 DNA reads TGTGCCAGCAGTTTTGCAAACCCTCGCTATGGCTACACCTTC. It specifies CASSFANPRYGYTF.

The rearrangement uses TRBV25-1 and TRBJ2-5, with no clear D. The CDR3 has 15 amino acids. V lost 3 bases, J lost 2 bases, and 13 bases lay in between. Germline V gene sequence: CDR1 MGHDK, CDR2 SYGVNS. The CDR3 DNA follows: TGTGCCAGCAGTGAGGGAAGGGCAGCTCAAGAGACCCAGTACTTC. Protein sequence: CASSEGRAAQETQYF.

This CDR3 reads CASRLTNTEVFF. Here the CDR3 DNA reads TGTGCAAGTCGCTTAACGAACACTGAAGTTTTCTTT. This chain connects TRBV12-2 to TRBJ1-1. TRBV12-2 represents a pseudogene. The CDR3 has 12 residues.

The rearrangement joins TRBV6-5 to TRBJ1-2; 9 positions agree with TRBD1. The CDR3 is made up of 13 amino acids. In germline, CDR1 is MNHEY, CDR2 SVGAGI. J gave up 8 bases and V 6 bases, and 7 bases lay outside the gene matches. CDR3 nucleotide sequence: TGTGCCAGCAGGATCGACAGGGGGTACGGCTACACCTTC. Its protein is CASRIDRGYGYTF.

J is TRBJ2-5 and V is TRBV15; D is perhaps TRBD2 (5 bases). The CDR3 has 15 amino acids. Trimming pared 0 bases from V and 5 bases from J, leaving 13 bases between. The V gene's germline CDR1 is LNHNV and CDR2 YYDKDF (reference sequence). CDR3: CATSRDATKWETQYF. The CDR3 DNA sequence: TGTGCCACCAGCAGAGATGCGACTAAGTGGGAGACCCAGTACTTC.

J is TRBJ2-2 and V is TRBV9, with 12 bases identical to TRBD2. The length of the CDR3 is 15 residues. The J segment lost 3 bases and the V segment lost 7 bases, leaving 4 bases of the junction unmatched. Germline V CDR1 and CDR2: SGDLS, YYNGEE. The CDR3 spells CASSRTSGDTGELFF. In nucleotides, the CDR3 is TGTGCCAGCTCACGGACTAGCGGGGACACCGGGGAGCTGTTTTTT. The entire variable domain, with the rest obtained from reference TRBV9 and TRBJ2-2, is as follows: DSGVTQTPKHLITATGQRVTLRCSPRSGDLSVYWYQQSLDQGLQFLIQYYNGEERAKGNILERFSAQQFPDLHSELNLSSLELGDSALYFCASSRTSGDTGELFFGEGSRLTVL.

In this sample, this clonotype turned up once. This chain links TRBV7-3 with TRBJ2-3, with D possibly TRBD2 on 5 matching bases. Germline CDR1 is SGHTA and CDR2 is FQGTGA. Trimming left V 4 bases short and J 2 bases short, with 13 bases between. This CDR3 comprises 15 residues. The CDR3 coding sequence is TGTGCCAGCAGCTCGGGATTACGGAACACAGATACGCAGTATTTT. Translating it yields CASSSGLRNTDTQYF.

The rearrangement uses TRBV29-1 and TRBJ2-5; 8 bases line up with TRBD1. This CDR3 has 14 amino acids. V was pared by 4 bases and J by 0 bases, with 4 bases of the junction left unmatched. Looked up from germline, CDR1 is SQVTM and CDR2 is ANQGSEA. The CDR3 DNA reads as TGCAGCGTTGTTTGGGACAGGTACCAAGAGACCCAGTACTTC. Translating gives CSVVWDRYQETQYF.

This chain joins TRBV20-1 and TRBJ2-3; tentative D call: TRBD2 (6 bases). The CDR3 is 13 amino acids. Trimming took 2 bases from V and 6 from J, leaving 12 bases between them. CDR1 and CDR2 (germline): DFQATT, SNEGSKA (reference sequence). The CDR3 here is CSARTSGRDTQYF. The CDR3, as DNA: TGCAGTGCTAGAACTAGTGGGAGGGATACGCAGTATTTT.